This TCR beta chain was sequenced for a study of neurological immune-mediated disorders. Approximately 920,000 sorted CD4+ or CD8+ T cells made each library. 5'RACE with 10-nucleotide random UMIs produced the cDNA. Every sequencing run produced over 190 million TCR-beta sequences that came from 15-18 subjects. TCRdb itself ran the 5' RACE reads through MiXCR, one entry per CDR3 protein. Seen here are 25,000 to 35,000 distinct CDR3 sequences, about 4.1% observed once, and the top ten hold around 27%. This clonotype was seen many times. Germline V gives CDR1 SGHKS, CDR2 YYEKEE (reference sequence). With 0 bases removed from V and 0 bases from J, the gap between germline ends came to 7 bases. This CDR3 region has 16 residues.

Material for sequencing was CD4+ T cells from blood. The rearrangement uses TRBV5-5 and TRBJ2-6; D may correspond to TRBD1 or TRBD2 (5 bases each). This clonotype was obtained from a middle-aged woman in good health. CDR3 protein: CASSLVGDSGANVLTF. In DNA, the CDR3 is TGTGCCAGCAGCTTGGTGGGGGACTCTGGGGCCAACGTCCTGACTTTC.